This T cell receptor beta chain derives from a study of CD8 T cells in Susac syndrome. This CDR3 has 14 amino acids. In germline, CDR1 is MGHDK, CDR2 SYGVNS. V was shortened by 4 bases and J by 10 bases, with 14 bases between the two germline ends. With random hexamers, roughly 0.45 to 1 ug RNA was reverse transcribed. TCRdb itself ran the immunoSEQ multiplex PCR reads through MiXCR, one entry per CDR3 protein. The data contain 85,000 to 95,000 distinct CDR3 sequences, roughly 94% of them singletons. The J gene is TRBJ1-6, the V gene TRBV25-1, with unresolved D. The sequence derives from a human donor with Susac syndrome. Input material: CD4+ T cells from PBMCs. CDR3 residues: CASSAVGMWSPLHF. CDR3 in DNA: TGTGCCAGCAGTGCCGTCGGGATGTGGTCACCCCTCCACTTT. Based on the CDR3 plus reference TRBV25-1 and TRBJ1-6, the full variable domain is EADIYQTPRYLVIGTGKKITLECSQTMGHDKMYWYQQDPGMELHLIHYSYGVNSTEKGDLSSESTVSRIRTEHFPLTLESARPSHTSQYLCASSAVGMWSPLHFGNGTRLTVT.